The source of this T cell receptor (beta chain) is a study of cytomegalovirus exposure and HLA in healthy donors (dated by TCRdb to the late 2010s). The study in broad terms: In an earlier analysis of 550 to 750 of the donors, 276 Gb of sequence data and 95 million to 130 million unique TCR beta sequences from 150 million to 200 million T cells were reported. Of the approximately 400 genotyped donors, roughly 80% fell in the genetic ancestry cluster associated with self-reported Caucasian donors. Donor age, sex, ethnicity and CMV serostatus were compiled together with the repertoire data. In addition to the first cohort of around 670 subjects, a separate validation cohort of 120 different subjects was used. To study patterns of TCR occurrence, a later analysis re-analyzed previously published TCR beta repertoires from 700 or so donors and added high-resolution HLA genotyping. To predict cytomegalovirus infection status, the study combined high-throughput TCR immunosequencing, statistical association of individual TCRs with disease status, and machine learning. Because of strong linkage in the cohort, five DR-DQ haplotypes were treated as single units for association and clustering. Across roughly 420 genotyped donors of the cohort, an average of approximately 240,000 unique TCR beta nucleotide sequences per donor were sequenced, and 15% to 20% of those sequences were non-productive. HLA typing included class I and class II loci at four-digit resolution. All discovery cohort repertoires had been generated using a single sequencing platform. A later genetic analysis used genome-wide SNP genotypes for about 65% of the roughly 700 donors, treating that subset as a discovery cohort. Using immunosequencing, the study profiled T cell repertoires from about 650 subjects and related those repertoires to cytomegalovirus serostatus. Roughly 300 gigabases of sequencing data and 78 million or so unique TCR sequences were included in an early release covering roughly 600 HLA-typed donors. To decide whether each TCR beta V gene segment behaved as functional or pseudogenic, an earlier analysis of nearly 600 of the donors relied on high-throughput TCR beta sequencing. The later analysis used no new phenotypic data to find candidate immune exposures, relying instead on TCR beta sequences and their occurrence across donors. The number of typed donors differed by locus: about 620-640 for A, B, C, DRB1 and DQB1; 500 to 550 for DQA1; around 580 for DPA1; and 400 to 480 for DPB1. The study was designed to test whether signatures of past pathogen exposure could be identified by cataloging public T cell receptors. Study-level results and caveats: The classifier was reported to diagnose cytomegalovirus status with high specificity and sensitivity in both the original and validation cohorts. In a later analysis, TCR association rates were found to vary across HLA loci, with the most associated TCRs seen for DRB1 alleles and the fewest for HLA-C alleles. A later analysis found that most CMV-associated TCR beta chains appeared HLA-restricted, with HLA associations seemingly driven largely by CMV exposure. Specific HLA alleles were associated with roughly 16,000 TCR beta sequences at a false discovery rate of 0.05 in a later analysis. Because HLA typing was unavailable for some donors at each locus, only the typed subset was used in association tests. When HLA alleles, especially DR and DQ, strongly co-occurred, attributing TCR associations to individual alleles was difficult. In the study, around 150 TCR beta chains were listed as associated with cytomegalovirus. Because the 87-base-pair reads could not distinguish some IMGT-functional V segments, including TRBV6-2 and TRBV6-3, those segments were excluded. Correlated functional status among segregating V segments might reflect linkage disequilibrium, but an unknown experimental factor could not be ruled out. The earlier analysis of some 540 of the donors excluded seventeen rarely observed V segments, including chromosome 9 orphons, because counts were too low. An association between a missense DCLRE1C variant and V-gene and J-gene trimming of TCR beta chains was found in a later genetic analysis and replicated in an independent cohort. Broadly in line with IMGT annotations, most TCR beta V segments showed up in productive rearrangements about 87% or about 30% of the time in an earlier analysis of several hundred of the donors. It was suggested by the authors that the approach could potentially be generalized to other disease states and immunological phenotypes. Across donors, most TCR sequences were observed very rarely, whereas some public TCRs were present in many individuals. In vitro tests confirmed that a few of the cytomegalovirus-associated TCR beta chains recognize cytomegalovirus antigens. Immune exposure information for the cohort was limited to CMV serostatus. A further reported finding was that TCR beta sequences accurately predicted the HLA-A and HLA-B alleles for most subjects in the first cohort. In this cohort, only TCR beta chains were sequenced, and detectable features were limited by the absence of alpha or paired-chain data. A later analysis reported that several top co-occurrence clusters appeared linked to parvovirus B19, influenza, CMV and Epstein-Barr virus. Compared with equally common non-associated chains, HLA-associated TCR beta chains in a later analysis were more clonally expanded and had lower generation probabilities. In a later genetic analysis, fewer N-insertions in productive TCRs were reported among donors in an Asian-associated ancestry cluster than the approximately 710-donor mean. Roughly uniform sequencing depth across donors was assumed in presence/absence analyses, although this assumption may not hold. A group of highly shared sequence variants was considered likely to be a technical artifact of the sequencing pipeline.

The CDR3 contains 15 residues, cysteine and phenylalanine counted. The retained sequence is limited to the CDR3, 45 bases, with the frame set at the first base. Taken from the germline V gene, the CDR1 and CDR2 loops are SGHTA and FQGNSA. The germline ends are 16 bases apart after V is trimmed by 5 bases and J by 2 bases. Notes on this clone: There is no known antigen for this receptor. One base away there is no much larger clone; base qualities are not given.

The cohort comprised around 700 healthy bone marrow donors. All cohort members were sampled while nominally healthy, although unrecorded immune exposures were likely present. The donor tested CMV seropositive, placing the donor among the 289 seropositive members of the cohort. A peripheral blood sample was provided by each donor, and peripheral blood mononuclear cells were used for TCR beta sequencing. The Qiagen DNeasy Blood Extraction Kit was used to extract genomic DNA from the blood cell samples. Libraries came from the immunoSEQ multiplex PCR assay. A mixture of 60 forward primers for TCR Vbeta segments and 13 reverse primers for TCR Jbeta segments was used in the multiplex PCR. The CDR3 region of rearranged TCR beta genes was amplified from genomic DNA by a multiplex PCR assay. The amplified TCR beta libraries were sequenced on the Illumina HiSeq System as 87-base-pair reads. The authors processed their data as follows. A later analysis counted about 82 million unique TCR beta chains across the 650 to 800 repertoires, and some 11 million of these chains were shared by at least two donors. Raw reads were error-corrected and collapsed into unique sequences by a nearest-neighbor algorithm in which closely related sequences were merged to remove PCR and sequencing errors. Alignment of CDR3 sequences to IMGT reference sequences was used to assign V, D and J gene segments. For a sequence to be retained, a match of at least six nucleotides was required to both a V gene segment and a J gene segment. A rearrangement counted as productive if the CDR3 had no stop codons and remained in frame with V and J, and every other rearrangement counted as non-productive. Following IMGT convention, CDR3 was defined as the stretch from the second conserved V-encoded cysteine to the conserved J-encoded phenylalanine. The earlier analysis of a few hundred of the donors excluded any sequence lacking an unambiguous match to a single V gene segment. An earlier analysis of about 600 of the donors called V segments functional above 56.7% productive rearrangements and segregating when the between-donor standard deviation exceeded 5%. To diagnose cytomegalovirus status from the catalog of TCR beta chain sequences, a statistical classification framework was built. In a later analysis, TCR nucleotide sequences were compared against IMGT/GENE-DB human TR gene sequences so that V and J genes could be assigned. The TCRdist pipeline was used in a later analysis to assign CDR3 sequences and most-parsimonious VDJ recombination scenarios. In a later analysis, each TCR beta chain was defined by its CDR3 amino acid sequence together with its V-gene family, and reads without a unique V-gene family were excluded. To address suspected cross-contamination and a sequencing artifact, a later analysis removed around 590 highly shared, low-generation-probability nucleotide sequences. In a later analysis, a clonal expansion index for each public chain was calculated from normalized within-repertoire ranks of inferred template counts. In a later analysis, generation probabilities were computed with a VDJ recombination model fitted to out-of-frame rearrangements, and the resulting probabilities were checked against IGoR. A later analysis scored TCR-TCR, TCR-HLA and TCR-CMV co-occurrence with hypergeometric tests, applying a repertoire-size bias correction to TCR pairs. To estimate false discovery rates, a later analysis permuted the HLA or CMV assignments 20 times. In a later analysis, co-occurring TCRs were grouped using DBSCAN, with TCRdist sequence similarity added in when clustering inside HLA-allele-positive subsets. Co-occurrence clustering excluded repertoires with fewer than 30,000 or more than 120,000 public chains, plus five with anomalous nucleotide sharing. TCRdb limited this immuneACCESS table to in-frame rearrangements with V and J called. A share of clones is missing; checked studies link under half to unresolved V genes, and the rest is unexplained. V, J and clone size are taken as reported in that table, and D and trimming were inferred from the DNA itself. Within this sample are 85,000 to 110,000 clones, with 76% of them counted one time only. Together, the top ten hold 10% of the sample.

The clonotype comes from a young woman in good health and CMV-seropositive. The chain is assembled from TRBV7-2 and TRBJ2-7, and the D gene may be TRBD1, 6 bases matching. Specimen: PBMCs. For the CDR3, the sequence is CASSRPGVSPYEQYF. The DNA is as follows: TGTGCCAGCAGCCGCCCAGGGGTGTCTCCCTACGAGCAGTACTTC.